A single sample gave rise to the 23 T cell receptor beta chains below, sequenced in a study of blood T cell repertoires in COVID-19. Assay used: immunoSEQ multiplex PCR; TCRdb lists only in-frame clones, some missing. The sample gives approximately 150,000 clones, approximately 80% of which show up once; roughly 8% is in the top ten. The sample comprised PBMCs or T cells enriched from blood (not recorded which). These receptors were taken from a woman aged 45-59 years who had recovered from COVID-19.

This clone was seen only a few times. The rearrangement uses TRBV29-1 and TRBJ2-7; 11 nucleotides line up with TRBD2. The J segment lost 5 bases and the V segment lost 5 bases, leaving 5 bases of the junction unmatched. Per germline, CDR1 SQVTM and CDR2 ANQGSEA. This CDR3 has 13 amino acids. The CDR3 DNA reads as TGCAGCGTTAAGGGACTAGCGGCGGACGAGCAGTACTTC. The encoded protein is CSVKGLAADEQYF.

This clone was picked up a small number of times. The chain combines TRBV11-2 with TRBJ2-7, with TRBD2 matching over 8 bases. The V gene's germline CDR1 is SGHAT and CDR2 FQNNGV. The CDR3 has 14 residues. J was trimmed by 3 bases and V by 5 bases; bases with no gene match: 6. In DNA, the CDR3 is TGTGCCAGCAGCCGGACTAGCCCGGGCTACGAGCAGTACTTC. Amino acid sequence: CASSRTSPGYEQYF.

This chain joins TRBV25-1 and TRBJ2-1; D is unresolved. The CDR3 has 11 residues. In germline, CDR1 is MGHDK, CDR2 SYGVNS. V was trimmed by 4 bases and J by 4 bases, leaving 2 bases between them. This chain's CDR3 is CASSVYNEQFF. The CDR3 DNA reads as TGTGCCAGCAGTGTATACAATGAGCAGTTCTTC.

V is TRBV19 and J is TRBJ1-2; TRBD1 agrees at 9 bases. Germline values: CDR1 LNHDA, CDR2 SQIVND (reference sequence). The CDR3 spans 13 residues. V shed 4 bases and J 13 bases; nucleotides not matched to a gene: 10. The CDR3 loop is CASSTPGQGSLTF. CDR3 in DNA: TGTGCCAGTAGTACGCCGGGACAGGGAAGTCTCACCTTC.

The V call is TRBV6-5, the J call TRBJ2-1; weak D call: TRBD2 (6 bases). Deletions cut 7 bases from V and 0 bases from J, with 13 bases between. CDR1 MNHEY and CDR2 SVGAGI come from the germline V gene. The CDR3 has 15 residues. CDR3 loop: CASTAGGASYNEQFF. In DNA, the CDR3 is TGTGCCAGCACGGCCGGGGGAGCCTCCTACAATGAGCAGTTCTTC.

The chain uses TRBV6-5 and TRBJ1-6; possibly TRBD1 for D (5 bases). Germline V gene data show CDR1 as MNHEY and CDR2 as SVGAGI. V lost 10 bases, J lost 6 bases, and 19 bases lay in between. The CDR3 contains 15 residues. CDR3 amino acids: CATSSVTGANSPLHF. The CDR3 region has the DNA TGTGCCACCTCGTCCGTCACAGGCGCTAATTCACCCCTCCACTTT.

J is TRBJ1-2 and V is TRBV7-9; 7 positions match TRBD1. In germline, CDR1 is SEHNR, CDR2 FQNEAQ (reference sequence). The ends lost 6 bases at V and 8 bases at J; junction bases unmatched: 9. The CDR3 covers 13 residues. The CDR3 DNA reads as TGTGCCAGCAGAACGACAGGGATAGGCGGCTACACCTTC. As protein: CASRTTGIGGYTF.

The chain has TRBV6-5 and TRBJ1-3; 7 nucleotides match TRBD1. CDR1 MNHEY and CDR2 SVGAGI come from the germline V gene. This CDR3 spans 15 amino acids. The trim removed 8 bases at V and 0 bases at J, leaving 7 bases unmatched. The CDR3 DNA follows: TGTGCCAGCCGGAGTGACAGGGACTCTGGAAACACCATATATTTT. As protein: CASRSDRDSGNTIYF.

The chain combines TRBV19 with TRBJ2-3, with a possible D match to TRBD1 (6 bases). This CDR3 is built from 15 residues. V lost 3 bases and J lost 5, with 15 bases in between. Germline lookup yields CDR1 LNHDA and CDR2 SQIVND (reference sequence). The CDR3 here is CASSIGDTWEDTQYF. Here the CDR3 DNA reads TGTGCCAGTAGTATCGGGGACACTTGGGAAGATACGCAGTATTTT.

This clone has ten or more counts. The V gene is TRBV7-2, the J gene TRBJ2-1, with 7 nucleotides matching TRBD1. The CDR3 totals 13 residues. Germline V gene sequence: CDR1 SGHTA, CDR2 FQGNSA. V lost 5 bases, J lost 10 bases, and 8 bases stayed unmatched. The CDR3 loop is CASSLDRAGEQFF. DNA for the CDR3: TGTGCCAGCAGCCTTGACAGGGCAGGGGAGCAGTTCTTC.

This chain links TRBV2 with TRBJ1-1; D not resolved. The germline V gene has CDR1 SNHLY and CDR2 FYNNEI. This CDR3 has 13 residues. Trimming took 6 bases from V and 1 from J, leaving 9 bases between them. In DNA, the CDR3 is TGTGCCAGCAGAATTCGGGGGAACACTGAAGCTTTCTTT. Its translation is CASRIRGNTEAFF.

The chain employs TRBV7-9 and TRBJ2-7; 9 bases fit TRBD1. CDR1 is SEHNR and CDR2 is FQNEAQ in the germline V gene (reference sequence). The CDR3 is made up of 15 amino acids. With 5 bases clipped from V and 1 base from J, the junction kept 6 bases outside the gene matches. Here the CDR3 reads CASSITGTGSYEQYF. In DNA, the CDR3 is TGTGCCAGCAGCATCACCGGGACAGGGTCCTACGAGCAGTACTTC.

V usage is TRBV7-8 and J usage is TRBJ1-5; 8 positions match TRBD1. Germline V CDR1 and CDR2: SGHVS, FQNEAQ. This CDR3 contains 13 residues. V was pared by 5 bases and J by 7 bases, with 4 bases of the junction left unmatched. The CDR3 loop reads CASSTDRGQPQHF. For the CDR3, the DNA is TGTGCCAGCAGCACCGACAGGGGACAGCCCCAGCATTTT.

The chain has TRBV28 and TRBJ2-2, with 12 nucleotides matching TRBD2. Germline V gives CDR1 MDHEN, CDR2 SYDVKM. V shed 5 bases, J shed 10 bases, and the junction held 11 bases outside the gene matches. There are 16 residues in the CDR3. For the CDR3, the DNA is TGTGCCAGCAGTACCTCCGGGACTAGCGGGTCTTTGGAGCTGTTTTTT. This sequence encodes CASSTSGTSGSLELFF.

This chain joins TRBV25-1 and TRBJ2-3; 8 bases line up with TRBD2. V lost 3 bases and J lost 2; bases outside the gene matches: 4. CDR1 is MGHDK, CDR2 SYGVNS, per germline. The CDR3 totals 15 residues. In DNA form, the CDR3 reads TGTGCCAGCAGTGATCCAGCGGGGGCCACAGATACGCAGTATTTT. Protein sequence: CASSDPAGATDTQYF.

This chain joins TRBV28 and TRBJ1-2; TRBD1 aligns across 10 bases. The CDR3 spans 15 residues. CDR1 is MDHEN and CDR2 is SYDVKM in the germline V gene. V lost 6 bases to trimming and J lost 7 bases; unmatched junction nucleotides: 11. The CDR3 DNA is TGTGCCAGCAGCCTGGGCCGACAGGGGGCGACTGGCTACACCTTC. Translation gives CASSLGRQGATGYTF.

This chain links TRBV29-1 with TRBJ2-5; no clear D. V lost 4 bases and J lost 7, with 13 bases in between. Germline V gene data show CDR1 as SQVTM and CDR2 as ANQGSEA. This CDR3 has 12 residues. The CDR3 nucleotides are TGCAGCGTTGCTAGGTCCACCGGGACCCAGTACTTC. As protein: CSVARSTGTQYF.

The V gene is TRBV5-8, the J gene TRBJ2-1, with a tentative D call TRBD2 (5 bases). Per the germline V gene, CDR1 is SGHTS and CDR2 is YDEGEE. Trimming removed 4 bases at V and 15 bases at J, with 14 bases between. This CDR3 spans 11 amino acids. DNA of the CDR3: TGTGCCAGCAGCCCCCGGGCGGGCCCGTTCTTC. Encoded protein: CASSPRAGPFF.

The rearrangement joins TRBV7-2 to TRBJ2-1; 10 nucleotides agree with TRBD2. CDR1 and CDR2 from the germline V gene are SGHTA and FQGNSA. V gave up 2 bases and J gave up 5 bases; unmatched junction bases: 3. This CDR3 has 15 residues. CDR3 coding DNA: TGTGCCAGCAGCTTAATGCTAGCGGGAGACAATGAGCAGTTCTTC. Translated, it gives CASSLMLAGDNEQFF.

The chain joins TRBV6-5 to TRBJ1-5; 8 bases are shared with TRBD1. After removal of 6 bases from V and 4 bases from J, the junction contained 8 bases not matched to a gene. CDR1 and CDR2 from the germline V gene are MNHEY and SVGAGI. The CDR3 is 15 amino acids. The CDR3 DNA sequence: TGTGCCAGCAGGCCGGACAGGGCAGCGAATCAGCCCCAGCATTTT. Translated: CASRPDRAANQPQHF.

This clone was counted only a few times. The V call is TRBV2, the J call TRBJ2-1, with TRBD1 matching 10 bases. V gave up 6 bases and J gave up 6 bases; unmatched junction bases: 5. Looked up from germline, CDR1 is SNHLY and CDR2 is FYNNEI. The CDR3 loop spans 14 amino acids. This chain's CDR3 is CASRIGTGVNEQFF. In nucleotides, the CDR3 is TGTGCCAGCAGGATTGGGACAGGGGTCAATGAGCAGTTCTTC.

The V gene is TRBV19, the J gene TRBJ2-2, with 7 bases lining up with TRBD2. The CDR3 has 18 residues. Germline CDR1 LNHDA, CDR2 SQIVND (reference sequence). J was trimmed by 1 base and V by 3 bases; bases with no gene match: 11. Here the CDR3 DNA reads TGTGCCAGTAGTATCGCCCCTCGGAGCGGGGTGAACACCGGGGAGCTGTTTTTT. The encoded protein is CASSIAPRSGVNTGELFF.

This clone was observed a single time. The chain uses TRBV7-2 and TRBJ2-7; a weak D match, TRBD1 (6 bases). CDR3 length: 15 residues. The germline gives CDR1 SGHTA, CDR2 FQGNSA. The ends were cut back, 6 bases at V and 3 bases at J, with 18 bases in the middle. As DNA, the CDR3 is TGTGCCAGCAGGTTGGACAGCCGTACGCTCTACGAGCAGTACTTC. Amino acids: CASRLDSRTLYEQYF.